Listed here are 32 T cell receptor beta chains from one sample, sequenced in a study of T cells after yellow fever vaccination. In TCRdb, the 5' RACE reads were re-called with MiXCR into one record per CDR3 protein. The sample contains some 390,000 distinct CDR3 sequences, over 5% of which appear only once. Sequenced material: PBMCs, taken 5 days after the yellow fever booster vaccination. The receptor source for this set is a man aged 30 to 45 who received the YFV17D yellow fever vaccine.

Ten or more counts support this clonotype. This sequence joins TRBV20-1 and TRBJ2-7; TRBD2 agrees at 9 bases. The J segment lost 5 bases and the V segment lost 1 base, leaving 6 bases of the junction unmatched. This CDR3 spans 14 amino acids. Germline V gene lookup returns CDR1 DFQATT and CDR2 SNEGSKA (reference sequence). The CDR3 nucleotides are TGCAGTGCTAGAGTTGAACTAGCGGGTAACGAGCAGTACTTC. Translating it yields CSARVELAGNEQYF.

This clonotype was seen many times. The rearrangement links TRBV7-2 to TRBJ2-1, with a tentative D call TRBD2 (6 bases). The CDR3 extends over 15 amino acids. Germline V gives CDR1 SGHTA, CDR2 FQGNSA. Trimming removed 5 bases at V and 0 bases at J, with 11 bases between. CDR3 loop: CASSHGTFSYNEQFF. The CDR3 DNA reads as TGTGCCAGCAGCCACGGGACTTTCTCCTACAATGAGCAGTTCTTC.

The sample holds many counts of this clonotype. This chain links TRBV7-3 with TRBJ2-1, with a tentative D call TRBD1 (5 bases). The germline V gene has CDR1 SGHTA and CDR2 FQGTGA. Trimming stripped 1 base from V and 8 bases from J, with 15 bases between. CDR3 length equals 15 residues. In nucleotides, the CDR3 is TGTGCCAGCAGCTTAATAGCAGGGATAGGGGATGAGCAGTTCTTC. The encoded protein is CASSLIAGIGDEQFF.

This chain uses TRBV20-1 with TRBJ2-3; TRBD2 matches 10 bases. With 5 bases clipped from V and 1 base from J, the junction kept 9 bases outside the gene matches. This CDR3 is 16 amino acids long. Germline assignment: CDR1 DFQATT and CDR2 SNEGSKA (reference sequence). For the CDR3, the DNA is TGCAGTGCTCATATCGTAGGACTAGCGGGCACAGATACGCAGTATTTT. This sequence encodes CSAHIVGLAGTDTQYF.

This clonotype was observed a few times. The chain recombines TRBV20-1 with TRBJ1-2, with D maybe TRBD1 (5 bases). The CDR3 consists of 19 residues. Trimming removed 1 base at V and 8 bases at J, with 32 bases between. The germline V gene encodes CDR1 DFQATT and CDR2 SNEGSKA (reference sequence). The CDR3 region is CSARVFGGTAASSGEGYTF. CDR3 sequence (DNA): TGCAGTGCTAGAGTCTTTGGTGGGACCGCGGCCTCTTCTGGCGAGGGCTACACCTTC.

This clonotype showed up just a few times. V usage is TRBV20-1 and J usage is TRBJ2-1; 8 positions match TRBD2. J gave up 8 bases and V 0 bases, and 12 bases lay outside the gene matches. The CDR3 sequence is 16 residues long. Germline-derived CDR1 and CDR2 are DFQATT and SNEGSKA (reference sequence). CDR3 region: CSARDRNSGMLYEQFF. The CDR3, as DNA: TGCAGTGCTAGAGATCGGAATAGCGGGATGTTATATGAGCAGTTCTTC.

The table lists this clonotype with a few counts. The chain couples TRBV7-2 to TRBJ2-7; the match to TRBD2 covers 7 bases. CDR3 length equals 13 residues. The germline CDR1 and CDR2 sequences are SGHTA and FQGNSA. Trimming took 0 bases from V and 6 from J; bases not matched to a gene: 2. CDR3 coding DNA: TGTGCCAGCAGCTTAGCGGGAGGGCCCGAGCAGTACTTC. This gives the protein CASSLAGGPEQYF.

This clonotype has just a few counts. The chain combines TRBV29-1 with TRBJ2-7, with 7 nucleotides matching TRBD1. CDR3 length: 16 amino acids. Germline assignment: CDR1 SQVTM and CDR2 ANQGSEA. V lost 1 base and J lost 5; bases outside the gene matches: 14. The CDR3 is CSVEVPTQGVMDEQYF. The CDR3 DNA reads TGCAGCGTTGAAGTTCCCACCCAGGGGGTCATGGACGAGCAGTACTTC.

This clonotype was detected many times. In DNA form, the CDR3 reads TGTGCCAGCAGCCAAGAAGGGGTCGGCACAGATACGCAGTATTTT. Protein product: CASSQEGVGTDTQYF. The chain combines TRBV14 with TRBJ2-3, with D maybe TRBD1 (5 bases). Trimming shortened V by 0 bases and J by 1 base, and 8 bases separated the two germline ends. This CDR3 is built from 15 residues. CDR1 and CDR2 from the germline V gene are SGHDN and FVKESK.

This clonotype was recorded at least ten times. V and J are TRBV7-9 and TRBJ2-1; TRBD1 aligns across 10 bases. The CDR3 consists of 15 residues. Germline loops: CDR1 SEHNR, CDR2 FQNEAQ (reference sequence). The junction had 7 bases not matched to a gene; V was cut back by 5 bases and J by 6 bases. The CDR3 DNA sequence: TGTGCCAGCAGCCCTCTCGGGACAGGGGCCAATGAGCAGTTCTTC. Encoded protein: CASSPLGTGANEQFF.

This clonotype was recorded at least ten times. This chain links TRBV15 with TRBJ2-7; no reliable D call. The V and J ends lost 0 bases and 6 bases respectively, with 9 bases between them. Germline V CDR1 and CDR2: LNHNV, YYDKDF (reference sequence). The CDR3 length is 13 residues. As DNA, the CDR3 is TGTGCCACCAGCAGAGATAAGACCCCCGAGCAGTACTTC. Translated, it gives CATSRDKTPEQYF.

The V call is TRBV29-1, the J call TRBJ2-2; a possible D gene is TRBD1 (5 bases). The CDR3 totals 14 residues. V was pared by 4 bases and J by 4 bases, with 13 bases between. Germline loops: CDR1 SQVTM, CDR2 ANQGSEA. CDR3 residues: CSVARREGTGELFF. The CDR3 DNA sequence: TGCAGCGTTGCGCGCAGGGAAGGCACCGGGGAGCTGTTTTTT.

As regards this clonotype: A much bigger clone sits one base away, suggesting this may be a read error. V usage is TRBV11-2 and J usage is TRBJ2-1, with 7 positions matching TRBD2. After removal of 4 bases from V and 12 bases from J, the junction contained 9 bases not matched to a gene. Germline CDR1 and CDR2: SGHAT and FQNNGV. The CDR3 sequence is 13 residues long. CDR3 nucleotides: TGTGCCAGCAGCTCAGATTATTCGGGAGGGCAGTTCTTC. Its protein product is CASSSDYSGGQFF.

This clonotype was recorded many times. The chain carries TRBV1 and TRBJ2-6; TRBD1 reflects the table's D call only, with no check against the DNA. TRBV1 is listed as a pseudogene. The CDR3 sequence is 17 residues long. The CDR3 DNA is TGCACCAGCAGCCAAGATAAAAGAAGGGGTGGGGCCAACGTCCTGACTTTC. Amino acid sequence: CTSSQDKRRGGANVLTF.

This clonotype was counted a few times. The rearrangement joins TRBV29-1 to TRBJ1-5, with D possibly matching TRBD1 (6 bases). The CDR3 has 12 residues. Per the germline V gene, CDR1 is SQVTM and CDR2 is ANQGSEA. V gave up 5 bases and J gave up 3 bases, with 8 bases separating them. CDR3 sequence: CSVQGNNQPQHF. CDR3 nucleotide sequence: TGCAGCGTTCAGGGGAACAATCAGCCCCAGCATTTT.

There are many counts of this clonotype. This chain uses TRBV18 with TRBJ2-7, with TRBD1 identical over 8 bases. The CDR3 runs to 15 residues. V lost 2 bases to trimming and J lost 4 bases; unmatched junction nucleotides: 7. Germline CDR1 and CDR2: KGHSH and LQKENI. The CDR3 sequence is CASSPAAGGGYEQYF. The CDR3, as DNA: TGTGCCAGCTCACCAGCGGCAGGGGGCGGGTACGAGCAGTACTTC.

Many counts were recorded for this clonotype. The genes are TRBV20-1 and TRBJ2-1; D gene unclear. This CDR3 spans 14 amino acids. V lost 4 bases and J lost 0, with 10 bases in between. Looked up from germline, CDR1 is DFQATT and CDR2 is SNEGSKA (reference sequence). The DNA for the CDR3 is TGCAGTGCTAACGACTGGAGCTCCTACAATGAGCAGTTCTTC. As protein: CSANDWSSYNEQFF.

This clonotype was counted between two and nine times. The chain recombines TRBV7-2 with TRBJ2-7; TRBD1 matches 9 bases. The V gene's germline CDR1 is SGHTA and CDR2 FQGNSA. CDR3 length equals 16 residues. V dropped 0 bases and J dropped 5; count of bases not matched to a gene: 8. The CDR3 loop reads CASSLAHRGQGHEQYF. CDR3 nucleotide sequence: TGTGCCAGCAGCTTAGCGCACAGGGGGCAAGGCCACGAGCAGTACTTC.

This clonotype showed up many times. The CDR3: CAWSGGYQETQYF. Here the CDR3 DNA reads TGTGCCTGGAGTGGAGGGTACCAAGAGACCCAGTACTTC. The rearrangement uses TRBV30 and TRBJ2-5, with D tentatively TRBD2 (5 bases). Trimming removed 1 base at V and 0 bases at J, with 6 bases between. Germline V gives CDR1 GTSNPN, CDR2 SVGIG (reference sequence). The CDR3 spans 13 residues.

This clonotype was found a few times. The chain joins TRBV7-9 to TRBJ2-7; 10 bases line up with TRBD2. Germline CDR1 is SEHNR and CDR2 is FQNEAQ (reference sequence). With 3 bases clipped from V and 3 bases from J, the junction kept 11 bases outside the gene matches. The CDR3 is made up of 17 amino acids. The CDR3 region is CASSFHSTSGISYEQYF. The CDR3 coding sequence is TGTGCCAGCAGCTTCCATTCTACTAGCGGGATTAGCTACGAGCAGTACTTC.

This clonotype was seen ten or more times. The V call is TRBV5-1, the J call TRBJ2-3, with 9 nucleotides matching TRBD1. Germline V lookup: CDR1 SGHRS, CDR2 YFSETQ. Losses at the gene ends were 4 bases for V and 0 bases for J; bases not matched to a gene: 6. CDR3 length: 16 amino acids. CDR3 coding DNA: TGCGCCAGCAGCCCCGGGACAGGGCCTAGCACAGATACGCAGTATTTT. It codes for CASSPGTGPSTDTQYF.

This chain joins TRBV12-3 or TRBV12-4 and TRBJ2-4; TRBD1 matches at 8 bases. J lost 8 bases, V lost 5 bases, and 5 bases had no gene match. This CDR3 contains 13 residues. Here the CDR3 reads CASSDTQGDIQYF. Here the CDR3 DNA reads TGTGCCAGCAGTGATACACAGGGGGACATTCAGTACTTC.

This clonotype was detected ten times or more. The gene calls are TRBV30 and TRBJ2-3; no clear D gene. Germline loops: CDR1 GTSNPN, CDR2 SVGIG (reference sequence). CDR3 length: 13 amino acids. V lost 2 bases to trimming and J lost 1 base, with 7 bases between them. DNA for the CDR3: TGTGCCTGGAGTTGGAGCGGCACAGATACGCAGTATTTT. It translates to CAWSWSGTDTQYF.

In its sample, this clonotype was seen many times. CDR3 amino acids: CSVGVGEGTQYF. For the CDR3, the DNA is TGCAGCGTTGGTGTGGGGGAAGGGACCCAGTACTTC. The rearrangement joins TRBV29-1 to TRBJ2-5; TRBD1 or TRBD2 may be the D gene (5 bases each). CDR3 length equals 12 residues. Deletions cut 4 bases from V and 7 bases from J, with 13 bases between. Germline V CDR1 and CDR2: SQVTM, ANQGSEA.

There are a few counts of this clonotype. J is TRBJ2-7 and V is TRBV7-9, with D maybe TRBD1 (6 bases). Deletions cut 1 base from V and 5 bases from J, with 15 bases between. CDR1 SEHNR and CDR2 FQNEAQ come from the germline V gene (reference sequence). The CDR3 extends over 15 amino acids. CDR3 region: CASSLGQGLVHEQYF. The CDR3 DNA is TGTGCCAGCAGCTTAGGGCAGGGGCTGGTCCACGAGCAGTACTTC.

This clonotype was seen many times. This chain uses TRBV7-8 with TRBJ2-1; TRBD1 agrees at 9 bases. This CDR3 has 15 amino acids. Germline V gives CDR1 SGHVS, CDR2 FQNEAQ. V was pared by 5 bases and J by 2 bases, with 4 bases of the junction left unmatched. As DNA, the CDR3 is TGTGCCAGCAGCACCGACAGGGGGACCTACAATGAGCAGTTCTTC. Its translation is CASSTDRGTYNEQFF.

This rearrangement joins TRBV5-1 to TRBJ2-7; tentatively, D is TRBD2 (5 bases). CDR1 and CDR2 from the germline V gene are SGHRS and YFSETQ. This CDR3 contains 16 residues. Trimming took off 4 bases at V and 1 base at J, with 18 bases between the two ends. This chain's CDR3 is CASSKGVLGNSYEQYF. In DNA form, the CDR3 reads TGCGCCAGCAGCAAGGGAGTTTTGGGAAATTCCTACGAGCAGTACTTC.

This clonotype was observed many times. The rearrangement uses TRBV7-2 and TRBJ2-1; 9 nucleotides agree with TRBD2. Losses at the gene ends were 4 bases for V and 0 bases for J; bases not matched to a gene: 7. CDR1 and CDR2 from the germline V gene are SGHTA and FQGNSA. The CDR3 contains 17 residues. CDR3 DNA sequence: TGTGCCAGCAGCTACCGGGGCGGGAGGGCCTCCTACAATGAGCAGTTCTTC. Residues: CASSYRGGRASYNEQFF.

The V gene is TRBV11-2, the J gene TRBJ2-5, with 7 bases matching TRBD2. Per the germline V gene, CDR1 is SGHAT and CDR2 is FQNNGV. The length of the CDR3 is 15 residues. Trimming took 1 base from V and 5 from J; bases not matched to a gene: 7. The CDR3 sequence is CASSLAGGRAETQYF. In nucleotides, the CDR3 is TGTGCCAGCAGCTTAGCGGGGGGTAGGGCTGAGACCCAGTACTTC.

This clonotype was seen more than once but under ten times. The chain uses TRBV20-1 and TRBJ2-5, with D possibly matching TRBD1 (6 bases). The CDR3 extends over 11 amino acids. CDR1 is DFQATT, CDR2 SNEGSKA, per germline (reference sequence). V was shortened by 7 bases and J by 7 bases, with 13 bases between the two germline ends. CDR3 sequence reads: CSGQGLGTQYF. Written as DNA, the CDR3 is TGCAGTGGTCAGGGGTTAGGGACCCAGTACTTC.

This clonotype came up many times. V is TRBV2 and J is TRBJ2-7; the match to TRBD2 covers 10 bases. The CDR3 runs 15 residues. V gave up 0 bases and J gave up 3 bases; unmatched junction bases: 2. The V gene's germline CDR1 is SNHLY and CDR2 FYNNEI. The CDR3: CASSEARTSGYEQYF. The CDR3, as DNA: TGTGCCAGCAGTGAAGCGCGGACTAGCGGCTACGAGCAGTACTTC.

This clonotype has at least ten counts. The chain uses TRBV7-2 and TRBJ2-7; D remains ambiguous. This CDR3 is 14 amino acids long. CDR1 and CDR2 (germline): SGHTA, FQGNSA. V was cut by 1 base and J by 3 bases, with 10 bases left in between. CDR3 nucleotides: TGTGCCAGCAGCTTAGTTGCAGCGAGCTACGAGCAGTACTTC. This sequence encodes CASSLVAASYEQYF. The whole variable domain, filled in from reference TRBV7-2 and TRBJ2-7, reads GAGVSQSPSNKVTEKGKDVELRCDPISGHTALYWYRQSLGQGLEFLIYFQGNSAPDKSGLPSDRFSAERTGGSVSTLTIQRTQQEDSAVYLCASSLVAASYEQYFGPGTRLTVT.